The 26 T cell receptor beta chains listed next were all sequenced from one sample in a study of identical twins (TCRdb year 2016). Receptor libraries were prepared by 5' RACE. The data were produced on an Illumina HiSeq 2000. The public sequencing data were trimmed at Q25 with fastp and processed into clonotypes with MiXCR by TCRdb, which kept only in-frame beta chains. Rows are unified per CDR3 protein, each entry keeping the most common DNA and genes. The sample table lists about 240,000 distinct CDR3 sequences, over 9.5% of them with a count of one. The top ten hold approximately 9.1% of the sample. The sample consisted of memory T cells sorted from blood. The sample's cell subset or site, from its label and the paper: CD45RO+ enriched T cells. The receptors were sampled from a man aged 45-65 years in good health.

The V call is TRBV20-1, the J call TRBJ2-5, with D perhaps TRBD1 (6 bases). The CDR3 length is 18 residues. The V gene's germline CDR1 is DFQATT and CDR2 SNEGSKA (reference sequence). V gave up 1 base and J gave up 2 bases, with 23 bases separating them. The CDR3 region has the DNA TGCAGTGCTAGAGCCCCTCCCCGTGGGGGCCGACCTCAAGAGACCCAGTACTTC. Its protein is CSARAPPRGGRPQETQYF.

Many counts were recorded for this clonotype. The CDR3 loop reads CAWSRDRPYGYTF. The CDR3 coding sequence is TGTGCCTGGAGCCGGGACAGACCTTATGGCTACACCTTC. This chain joins TRBV30 and TRBJ1-2, with 7 nucleotides matching TRBD1. The CDR3 consists of 13 residues. Germline V gene sequence: CDR1 GTSNPN, CDR2 SVGIG (reference sequence). The trim removed 3 bases at V and 5 bases at J, leaving 6 bases unmatched.

In its sample, this clonotype was seen a few times. V gene TRBV5-1 combines with J gene TRBJ2-2; TRBD1 aligns across 7 bases. V gave up 3 bases and J gave up 3 bases; unmatched junction bases: 2. There are 14 residues in the CDR3. Germline lookup yields CDR1 SGHRS and CDR2 YFSETQ. The CDR3 spells CASSSGTDTGELFF. CDR3 bases: TGCGCCAGCAGCTCCGGGACAGACACCGGGGAGCTGTTTTTT.

There are a few counts of this clonotype. The chain recombines TRBV5-6 with TRBJ2-3; 8 bases match TRBD2. With V trimmed by 4 bases and J by 2 bases, 9 bases remained unmatched. The CDR3 covers 16 residues. Germline V lookup: CDR1 SGHDT, CDR2 YYEEEE. This chain's CDR3 is CASSPERERPTDTQYF. CDR3 DNA: TGTGCCAGCAGCCCCGAGCGGGAGCGCCCCACAGATACGCAGTATTTT.

This clonotype was seen repeatedly, ten times or more. V and J are TRBV3-1 and TRBJ1-2; D is ambiguous. Per germline, CDR1 LGHDT and CDR2 YNNKEL (reference sequence). With 0 bases removed from V and 0 bases from J, the gap between germline ends came to 5 bases. CDR3 length equals 14 residues. The CDR3 reads CASSQEVSNYGYTF. CDR3 coding DNA: TGTGCCAGCAGCCAAGAAGTATCTAACTATGGCTACACCTTC.

This chain links TRBV5-1 with TRBJ2-3, with TRBD2 matching 10 bases. V was clipped by 4 bases and J by 8 bases; unmatched bases: 16. The CDR3 sequence is 17 residues long. The germline V gene has CDR1 SGHRS and CDR2 YFSETQ. Written as DNA, the CDR3 is TGCGCCAGCAGCAGCGCGCCTACTAGCGGGGCGGGGGTTACGCAGTATTTT. As protein: CASSSAPTSGAGVTQYF.

The table lists this clonotype with many counts. V gene TRBV27 combines with J gene TRBJ2-1; 7 bases line up with TRBD1. Germline V gene data show CDR1 as MNHEY and CDR2 as SMNVEV (reference sequence). CDR3 length: 15 residues. Losses at the gene ends were 3 bases for V and 8 bases for J; bases not matched to a gene: 10. The CDR3 DNA reads as TGTGCCAGCAGTTTCCCCGGGACAGCGAACGATGAGCAGTTCTTC. Translation: CASSFPGTANDEQFF.

V is TRBV7-6 and J is TRBJ2-6; 11 bases fit TRBD1. Germline V gives CDR1 SGHVS, CDR2 FNYEAQ. The ends lost 5 bases at V and 0 bases at J; junction bases unmatched: 9. The CDR3 loop spans 19 amino acids. CDR3 DNA: TGTGCCAGCAGCCCCTGGGGGACAGGGGGTTTCTCTGGGGCCAACGTCCTGACTTTC. Encoded protein: CASSPWGTGGFSGANVLTF.

This clonotype was counted only a few times. The chain uses TRBV20-1 and TRBJ2-7; 9 nucleotides align to TRBD1. V gave up 6 bases and J gave up 7 bases; unmatched junction bases: 10. CDR1 is DFQATT and CDR2 is SNEGSKA in the germline V gene (reference sequence). The CDR3 is 13 residues long. CDR3 sequence (DNA): TGCAGTGCGGACGACAGGGGGTCTGGGGAGCAGTACTTC. This encodes CSADDRGSGEQYF.

The V and J genes are TRBV20-1 and TRBJ1-1; no clear D. This CDR3 is 12 amino acids long. Germline V gives CDR1 DFQATT, CDR2 SNEGSKA (reference sequence). V was clipped by 5 bases and J by 12 bases, with 19 bases between them. CDR3 DNA sequence: TGCAGTGCTCCACCAAGTTGGGGATCGCCTTTCTTT. It specifies CSAPPSWGSPFF.

This clonotype was observed a handful of times. J is TRBJ2-3 and V is TRBV4-3, with 10 bases matching TRBD2. The CDR3 has 19 amino acids. Germline V gene sequence: CDR1 LGHNA, CDR2 YSLEER. With 1 base clipped from V and 6 bases from J, the junction kept 16 bases outside the gene matches. The CDR3 region is CASSQVWPFTSGARDTQYF. The CDR3, as DNA: TGCGCCAGCAGCCAAGTTTGGCCCTTCACTAGCGGGGCTAGGGATACGCAGTATTTT.

This clonotype was seen repeatedly, ten times or more. The V gene is TRBV20-1, the J gene TRBJ1-5; D is possibly TRBD1 (5 bases). V was shortened by 3 bases and J by 4 bases, with 13 bases between the two germline ends. The germline V gene encodes CDR1 DFQATT and CDR2 SNEGSKA (reference sequence). This CDR3 is built from 14 residues. The CDR3 DNA reads as TGCAGTGCTAGTAGGGGAAATCGGAATCAGCCCCAGCATTTT. Residues: CSASRGNRNQPQHF.

The chain uses TRBV27 and TRBJ2-3; 11 bases map to TRBD1. V lost 3 bases, J lost 6 bases, and 11 bases stayed unmatched. Germline V gives CDR1 MNHEY, CDR2 SMNVEV (reference sequence). The CDR3 has 17 residues. CDR3 region: CASSFPPGTGGTDTQYF. DNA of the CDR3: TGTGCCAGCAGTTTTCCCCCTGGGACAGGGGGTACGGATACGCAGTATTTT.

This clonotype was detected ten times or more. The chain employs TRBV7-9 and TRBJ1-5; a possible D gene is TRBD1 (6 bases). The length of the CDR3 is 13 residues. Trimming took 5 bases from V and 7 from J, leaving 12 bases between them. From germline, CDR1 is SEHNR and CDR2 FQNEAQ (reference sequence). The CDR3 DNA is TGTGCCAGCAGCCAGCAGGGGTCCCAGCCCCAGCATTTT. It is translated as CASSQQGSQPQHF. Complete variable domain (other parts from reference TRBV7-9 and TRBJ1-5): DTGVSQNPRHKITKRGQNVTFRCDPISEHNRLYWYRQTLGQGPEFLTYFQNEAQLEKSRLLSDRFSAERPKGSFSTLEIQRTEQGDSAMYLCASSQQGSQPQHFGDGTRLSIL.

The table lists this clonotype with a few counts. The rearrangement joins TRBV5-5 to TRBJ2-2; 7 nucleotides match TRBD1. V was pared by 5 bases and J by 1 base, with 5 bases of the junction left unmatched. CDR3 length: 15 amino acids. Germline loops: CDR1 SGHKS, CDR2 YYEKEE (reference sequence). The CDR3 nucleotides read TGTGCCAGCAGACCGAGACAGGGGAACACCGGGGAGCTGTTTTTT. Translating gives CASRPRQGNTGELFF.

The chain is built from TRBV12-3 or TRBV12-4 and TRBJ2-3; no clear D gene. The CDR3 is 13 amino acids. Trimming cost V 7 bases and J 2 bases, with 10 bases left between them. The CDR3 is CASISTNTDTQYF. CDR3 sequence (DNA): TGTGCCAGCATCTCGACAAACACAGATACGCAGTATTTT.

This clonotype was seen a handful of times. CDR3 in amino acids: CSVAPRGQSYYNEQFF. CDR3 DNA sequence: TGCAGCGTTGCCCCCCGCGGGCAGAGCTATTACAATGAGCAGTTCTTC. The genes are TRBV29-1 and TRBJ2-1; D is possibly TRBD2 (5 bases). The CDR3 consists of 16 residues. V was cut by 4 bases and J by 4 bases, with 20 bases left in between. The germline V gene has CDR1 SQVTM and CDR2 ANQGSEA.

This clonotype was picked up a small number of times. This chain links TRBV20-1 with TRBJ2-3, with unresolved D. Trimming stripped 6 bases from V and 2 bases from J, with 12 bases between. Germline values: CDR1 DFQATT, CDR2 SNEGSKA (reference sequence). The CDR3 is made up of 13 amino acids. The CDR3 reads CSAKYLPTDTQYF. The DNA for the CDR3 is TGCAGTGCCAAATATCTCCCCACAGATACGCAGTATTTT.

The chain couples TRBV29-1 to TRBJ2-3; maybe TRBD2 (6 bases). The germline CDR1 and CDR2 sequences are SQVTM and ANQGSEA. Deletions cut 5 bases from V and 2 bases from J, with 14 bases between. The CDR3 has 14 residues. For the CDR3, the DNA is TGCAGCGTTAGGGAGGAGTCGTACACAGATACGCAGTATTTT. Translating gives CSVREESYTDTQYF.

This clonotype was recorded many times. The limits of the CDR3 on the DNA are not certain, so only TCRdb's listed CDR3 is given. V is TRBV27 and J is TRBJ2-1; the table's D call TRBD2 went unverified against the DNA. Germline-derived CDR1 and CDR2 are MNHEY and SMNVEV (reference sequence). Both ends counted, the CDR3 spans 14 residues. CDR3 in amino acids: CASSFRLVAGGAFF.

This chain uses TRBV6-5 with TRBJ2-1; D gene unclear. CDR1 and CDR2 from the germline V gene are MNHEY and SVGAGI. V was shortened by 5 bases and J by 4 bases, with 15 bases between the two germline ends. The CDR3 sequence is 15 residues long. Written as DNA, the CDR3 is TGTGCCAGCAGTCCTCGACGCCAGCTTTACAATGAGCAGTTCTTC. Its protein product is CASSPRRQLYNEQFF.

This clonotype was counted a few times. V usage is TRBV7-9 and J usage is TRBJ1-1; D call uncertain. Germline values: CDR1 SEHNR, CDR2 FQNEAQ (reference sequence). The CDR3 is 16 amino acids. Trimming removed 2 bases at V and 0 bases at J, with 13 bases between. The CDR3 reads CASSLPPGQMNTEAFF. The CDR3 DNA follows: TGTGCCAGCAGCTTACCACCGGGCCAGATGAACACTGAAGCTTTCTTT.

This clonotype was seen ten or more times. The J gene is TRBJ2-3, the V gene TRBV29-1, with 7 nucleotides matching TRBD2. This CDR3 spans 14 amino acids. In germline, CDR1 is SQVTM, CDR2 ANQGSEA. The trim removed 6 bases at V and 6 bases at J, leaving 12 bases unmatched. The DNA of the CDR3 is TGCAGCGTGGGACGAGGCGGGAGATGGGATACGCAGTATTTT. It encodes CSVGRGGRWDTQYF.

This clonotype was recorded a few times. The V and J genes are TRBV12-3 or TRBV12-4 and TRBJ2-3, with TRBD2 identical over 7 bases. The junction had 7 bases not matched to a gene; V was cut back by 7 bases and J by 6 bases. The CDR3 runs to 13 residues. CDR3 in amino acids: CASTRTSLDTQYF. The CDR3 DNA sequence: TGTGCCAGCACCAGGACTAGTCTCGATACGCAGTATTTT.

The CDR3 bases are TGCAGCGTTGGGTCCCCAGAGAACTACAATGAGCAGTTCTTC. Translation gives CSVGSPENYNEQFF. The gene calls are TRBV29-1 and TRBJ2-1; D unclear. V gave up 4 bases and J gave up 3 bases, with 13 bases separating them. Germline CDR1 SQVTM, CDR2 ANQGSEA. This CDR3 is 14 amino acids long.

The chain joins TRBV5-6 to TRBJ2-2, with D tentatively TRBD2 (6 bases). CDR1 and CDR2 from the germline V gene are SGHDT and YYEEEE. With 3 bases removed from V and 5 bases from J, the gap between germline ends came to 17 bases. The CDR3 consists of 16 residues. In nucleotides, the CDR3 is TGTGCCAGCAGCTCTGGACGGCGCGGGGAGACCGGGGAGCTGTTTTTT. Its protein is CASSSGRRGETGELFF.